The 20 T cell receptor beta chains below all came from one sample that was sequenced in a study of blood T cell repertoires in COVID-19. Produced via immunoSEQ multiplex PCR; TCRdb's table is partial and in-frame only. This table holds around 96,000 clones, about 95% found once. Material: peripheral blood. The source of these receptors is a human donor with active COVID-19. The donor label of this sample is uncertain.

This clone was seen a handful of times. The rearrangement uses TRBV11-3 and TRBJ1-1, with unresolved D. CDR1 and CDR2 (germline): SGHNT, YENEEA. V gave up 0 bases and J gave up 1 base, with 6 bases separating them. The CDR3 is 14 residues long. The CDR3 DNA reads as TGTGCCAGCAGCTTAGATGCTACGAACACTGAAGCTTTCTTT. Translated, it gives CASSLDATNTEAFF.

The chain employs TRBV6-4 and TRBJ2-7; perhaps TRBD2 as D (6 bases). The CDR3 is made up of 12 amino acids. Germline V CDR1 and CDR2: MRHNA, SNTAGT. Trimming took off 8 bases at V and 2 bases at J, with 10 bases between the two ends. In DNA, the CDR3 is TGTGCCAGCCGGGGGTTACCCTACGAGCAGTACTTC. It encodes CASRGLPYEQYF.

This clone appeared once. J is TRBJ1-1 and V is TRBV7-6, with D possibly being TRBD1 (5 bases). V was pared by 0 bases and J by 3 bases, with 11 bases between. The CDR3 has 15 residues. The germline CDR1 and CDR2 sequences are SGHVS and FNYEAQ. CDR3 DNA sequence: TGTGCCAGCAGCTTAGCGGGGGGTAGGGACACTGAAGCTTTCTTT. This gives the protein CASSLAGGRDTEAFF. The entire variable domain, with the rest obtained from reference TRBV7-6 and TRBJ1-1, is as follows: GAGVSQSPRYKVTKRGQDVALRCDPISGHVSLYWYRQALGQGPEFLTYFNYEAQQDKSGLPNDRFSAERPEGSISTLTIQRTEQRDSAMYRCASSLAGGRDTEAFFGQGTRLTVV.

This chain connects TRBV6-2 or TRBV6-3 to TRBJ1-5; no clear D gene. The CDR3 is made up of 16 amino acids. Germline V gene data show CDR1 as MNHEY and CDR2 as SVGEGT. Trimming pared 2 bases from V and 3 bases from J, leaving 14 bases between. CDR3 DNA: TGTGCCAGCAGTTACGGTCGGAGACTTTTCAATCAGCCCCAGCATTTT. Translated, it gives CASSYGRRLFNQPQHF.

The chain joins TRBV5-4 to TRBJ1-1; 10 bases agree with TRBD1. CDR1 is SGHNT, CDR2 YYREEE, per germline (reference sequence). Trimming at V came to 4 bases and at J to 6 bases, leaving 9 bases not matched to a gene. This CDR3 spans 15 amino acids. CDR3 coding DNA: TGTGCCAGCAGCCTGGCCGGGACAGGGGTGGCTGAAGCTTTCTTT. This codes for CASSLAGTGVAEAFF.

The chain uses TRBV5-1 and TRBJ2-2; the match to TRBD2 covers 16 bases. Germline values: CDR1 SGHRS, CDR2 YFSETQ. With 4 bases clipped from V and 6 bases from J, the junction kept 12 bases outside the gene matches. This CDR3 is built from 19 residues. The CDR3 region is CASSAASGTSGGASGELFF. The CDR3 DNA sequence: TGCGCCAGCAGCGCGGCAAGTGGGACTAGCGGGGGGGCCTCCGGGGAGCTGTTTTTT.

V usage is TRBV7-2 and J usage is TRBJ2-5, with 10 bases that match TRBD1. This CDR3 region has 14 residues. The V segment lost 5 bases and the J segment 5 bases; nucleotides outside the gene matches: 5. Germline V gene sequence: CDR1 SGHTA, CDR2 FQGNSA. The CDR3 loop is CASSAGQGRETQYF. In DNA, the CDR3 is TGTGCCAGCAGCGCGGGACAGGGGCGGGAGACCCAGTACTTC.

The CDR3 region is CASSPNRAYLEQYF. In DNA, the CDR3 is TGTGCCAGCAGCCCCAACAGGGCTTACCTCGAGCAGTACTTC. The chain combines TRBV7-9 with TRBJ2-7; TRBD1 is a possible D gene (6 bases). The V gene's germline CDR1 is SEHNR and CDR2 FQNEAQ (reference sequence). Trimming shortened V by 5 bases and J by 6 bases, and 17 bases separated the two germline ends. The CDR3 runs to 14 residues.

V usage is TRBV5-4 and J usage is TRBJ2-3, with 11 bases matching TRBD2. Looked up from germline, CDR1 is SGHNT and CDR2 is YYREEE (reference sequence). Unmatched junction bases numbered 10, after V lost 4 bases and J lost 0 bases. The length of the CDR3 is 18 residues. The CDR3 coding sequence is TGTGCCAGCAGCACATTAGCGGGAGGGTCTTCTAGCACAGATACGCAGTATTTT. Protein product: CASSTLAGGSSSTDTQYF.

This clone was seen a handful of times. The V gene is TRBV9, the J gene TRBJ2-2; D remains ambiguous. CDR1 and CDR2 (germline): SGDLS, YYNGEE. CDR3 size: 15 residues. Trimming shortened V by 0 bases and J by 1 base, and 7 bases separated the two germline ends. CDR3 bases: TGTGCCAGCAGCGTAGCGCCAGAGAACACCGGGGAGCTGTTTTTT. Translating gives CASSVAPENTGELFF.

V is TRBV2 and J is TRBJ1-4; D perhaps matches TRBD1 (6 bases). CDR3 size: 14 residues. Germline CDR1 reads SNHLY; CDR2 reads FYNNEI. The V end was cut by 3 bases, the J end by 7 bases, with 12 bases between. As DNA, the CDR3 is TGTGCCAGCAGTGAGCAGGGGATGGTTGAAAAACTGTTTTTT. It translates to CASSEQGMVEKLFF.

The chain uses TRBV5-1 and TRBJ1-1; D unresolved. The CDR3 has 15 amino acids. V was shortened by 0 bases and J by 2 bases, with 11 bases between the two germline ends. CDR1 is SGHRS and CDR2 is YFSETQ in the germline V gene. DNA of the CDR3: TGCGCCAGCAGCTTGGAATCCCCAGGCAACACTGAAGCTTTCTTT. Translation gives CASSLESPGNTEAFF.

This sequence joins TRBV5-1 and TRBJ1-2; the D is unclear. Trimming stripped 4 bases from V and 4 bases from J, with 14 bases between. The CDR3 length is 14 residues. Germline assignment: CDR1 SGHRS and CDR2 YFSETQ. This CDR3 is CASSPQFASYGYTF. The CDR3 DNA reads TGCGCCAGCAGCCCACAATTCGCTAGCTATGGCTACACCTTC. Using reference TRBV5-1 and TRBJ1-2 for the parts outside the CDR3, the full variable domain is KAGVTQTPRYLIKTRGQQVTLSCSPISGHRSVSWYQQTPGQGLQFLFEYFSETQRNKGNFPGRFSGRQFSNSRSEMNVSTLELGDSALYLCASSPQFASYGYTFGSGTRLTVV.

The chain uses TRBV27 and TRBJ1-2; 7 nucleotides agree with TRBD1. V lost 6 bases, J lost 8 bases, and 9 bases stayed unmatched. The CDR3 has 13 amino acids. The germline CDR1 and CDR2 sequences are MNHEY and SMNVEV (reference sequence). CDR3 bases: TGTGCCAGCAGCATCCAGGGGGTAGGCGGCTACACCTTC. Translating gives CASSIQGVGGYTF.

This rearrangement joins TRBV11-2 to TRBJ1-4; 7 bases are shared with TRBD1. The germline gives CDR1 SGHAT, CDR2 FQNNGV. The CDR3 is 17 residues long. Losses at the gene ends were 5 bases for V and 6 bases for J; bases not matched to a gene: 15. DNA of the CDR3: TGTGCCAGCAGCCCCCACCGACAGGGTCTTTTTCATGAAAAACTGTTTTTT. Protein product: CASSPHRQGLFHEKLFF.

This clone was picked up one time. Within the sample, other DNA sequences also encode this same CDR3. This chain joins TRBV5-1 and TRBJ2-3, with TRBD2 identical over 8 bases. CDR3 size: 16 residues. Germline CDR1 and CDR2: SGHRS and YFSETQ. The J segment lost 3 bases and the V segment lost 0 bases, leaving 6 bases of the junction unmatched. The CDR3 reads CASSLAAGGRTDTQYF. The CDR3 DNA follows: TGCGCCAGCAGCTTGGCGGCGGGGGGTCGGACAGATACGCAGTATTTT.

The genes are TRBV9 and TRBJ2-3; 11 bases are a match to TRBD1. Germline assignment: CDR1 SGDLS and CDR2 YYNGEE. V was pared by 0 bases and J by 4 bases, with 4 bases of the junction left unmatched. There are 16 residues in the CDR3. This CDR3 reads CASSVGGTGGSDTQYF. As DNA, the CDR3 is TGTGCCAGCAGCGTAGGAGGGACAGGGGGTTCAGATACGCAGTATTTT.

The genes are TRBV9 and TRBJ2-3; 7 bases are a match to TRBD1. With 3 bases clipped from V and 0 bases from J, the junction kept 7 bases outside the gene matches. CDR1 and CDR2 (germline): SGDLS, YYNGEE. The CDR3 length is 16 residues. The CDR3 DNA sequence: TGTGCCAGCAGCGCCTGGGACAGAGCTAGCACAGATACGCAGTATTTT. It specifies CASSAWDRASTDTQYF. The whole variable domain, remainder taken from reference TRBV9 and TRBJ2-3, is DSGVTQTPKHLITATGQRVTLRCSPRSGDLSVYWYQQSLDQGLQFLIQYYNGEERAKGNILERFSAQQFPDLHSELNLSSLELGDSALYFCASSAWDRASTDTQYFGPGTRLTVL.

The rearrangement uses TRBV5-4 and TRBJ1-1, with TRBD1 identical over 7 bases. V lost 5 bases, J lost 4 bases, and 11 bases stayed unmatched. Germline V gene lookup returns CDR1 SGHNT and CDR2 YYREEE (reference sequence). The CDR3 totals 15 residues. CDR3: CASRQQGPLGTEAFF. The CDR3 DNA sequence: TGTGCCAGCAGGCAACAGGGGCCCCTCGGCACTGAAGCTTTCTTT.

The CDR3 reads CASSARQFFSGNTIYF. CDR3 sequence (DNA): TGTGCCAGCAGCGCCAGACAGTTTTTCTCTGGAAACACCATATATTTT. This sequence joins TRBV14 and TRBJ1-3; D possibly corresponds to TRBD1 (5 bases). V was cut by 5 bases and J by 0 bases, with 14 bases left in between. The CDR3 is made up of 16 amino acids. Germline V gives CDR1 SGHDN, CDR2 FVKESK. The complete variable domain, with remaining parts taken from reference TRBV14 and TRBJ1-3, reads EAGVTQFPSHSVIEKGQTVTLRCDPISGHDNLYWYRRVMGKEIKFLLHFVKESKQDESGMPNNRFLAERTGGTYSTLKVQPAELEDSGVYFCASSARQFFSGNTIYFGEGSWLTVV.